Listed here are 31 T cell receptor beta chains from one sample, sequenced in a study of blood T cell repertoires in COVID-19 (dated by TCRdb to 2020 to 2022). Libraries were made using the immunoSEQ multiplex PCR assay. The table was pulled from immuneACCESS by TCRdb, which kept in-frame rearrangements only. Such tables lose some clones; where checked, under half of the loss comes from unresolved V genes, and the rest has no known cause. The sample records 200,000 to 250,000 clones, 82% of which are singletons. About 3.4% of the sample rests with the top ten. Sequenced: PBMCs or T cells enriched from blood (not recorded which). The receptors originated from a woman aged 55 to 70 who had recovered from COVID-19.

The chain links TRBV29-1 to TRBJ1-1, with 9 bases fitting TRBD1. J was trimmed by 0 bases and V by 5 bases; bases with no gene match: 4. The CDR3 has 14 amino acids. Germline V gives CDR1 SQVTM, CDR2 ANQGSEA. CDR3 in amino acids: CSVYDRGLNTEAFF. The CDR3, as DNA: TGCAGCGTTTATGACAGGGGGTTGAACACTGAAGCTTTCTTT.

V gene TRBV27 combines with J gene TRBJ1-2; tentative D call: TRBD1 (6 bases). Germline V gene lookup returns CDR1 MNHEY and CDR2 SMNVEV (reference sequence). V lost 5 bases and J lost 5, with 24 bases in between. The CDR3 sequence is 17 residues long. The CDR3 here is CASSLAHHRTGYYGYTF. The CDR3 DNA follows: TGTGCCAGCAGTCTTGCTCACCACCGAACAGGGTATTATGGCTACACCTTC.

V gene TRBV5-6 combines with J gene TRBJ1-2; possible D gene TRBD1, 5 bases. V gave up 0 bases and J gave up 9 bases, with 15 bases separating them. The germline V gene encodes CDR1 SGHDT and CDR2 YYEEEE. The CDR3 consists of 14 residues. The CDR3 DNA reads as TGTGCCAGCAGCTTGGGCTCGGCGGGGGTCCGCTACACCTTC. Translating it yields CASSLGSAGVRYTF.

The V and J genes are TRBV27 and TRBJ1-5; D might be TRBD1 (6 bases). The CDR3 spans 14 residues. V shed 2 bases and J shed 6 bases, with 11 bases lying between them. In germline, CDR1 is MNHEY, CDR2 SMNVEV (reference sequence). The CDR3 loop reads CASSLNPGAQPQHF. Here the CDR3 DNA reads TGTGCCAGCAGTTTAAACCCAGGGGCTCAGCCCCAGCATTTT.

V gene TRBV19 combines with J gene TRBJ2-7; D is perhaps TRBD2 (5 bases). The V gene lost 5 bases and the J gene lost 0 bases, with 11 bases spanning the gap. Germline lookup yields CDR1 LNHDA and CDR2 SQIVND (reference sequence). The CDR3 has 14 amino acids. The chain's CDR3 is CASSLDLSSYEQYF. The CDR3 bases are TGTGCCAGTAGTCTGGACTTGAGCTCCTACGAGCAGTACTTC.

The sample holds a few counts of this clone. V gene TRBV19 combines with J gene TRBJ1-5; D is ambiguous. The CDR3 sequence is 14 residues long. The germline CDR1 and CDR2 sequences are LNHDA and SQIVND (reference sequence). Trimming left V 3 bases short and J 7 bases short, with 13 bases between. CDR3: CASSILPGRQPQHF. The DNA for the CDR3 is TGTGCCAGTAGTATCCTTCCTGGGAGACAGCCCCAGCATTTT.

This chain uses TRBV7-6 with TRBJ2-7; 8 bases agree with TRBD1. The CDR3 totals 14 residues. V shed 5 bases and J 3 bases; nucleotides not matched to a gene: 6. From germline, CDR1 is SGHVS and CDR2 FNYEAQ. The CDR3 region has the DNA TGTGCCAGCAGCCCCCCCGGGACAGGCTACGAGCAGTACTTC. This translates into CASSPPGTGYEQYF.

This clone has just one count. The chain combines TRBV3-1 (or the pseudogene TRBV3-2) with TRBJ1-2, with 8 bases fitting TRBD1. V was pared by 1 base and J by 3 bases, with 4 bases of the junction left unmatched. The germline gives CDR1 LGHDT, CDR2 YNNKEL (reference sequence). The CDR3 is 15 amino acids. CDR3 sequence reads: CASSQAGQEYYGYTF. The CDR3 DNA follows: TGTGCCAGCAGCCAAGCGGGACAGGAGTACTATGGCTACACCTTC.

The genes are TRBV5-1 and TRBJ2-2, with 12 bases identical to TRBD1. The CDR3 loop spans 19 amino acids. The V segment lost 3 bases and the J segment 3 bases; nucleotides outside the gene matches: 12. Germline-derived CDR1 and CDR2 are SGHRS and YFSETQ. CDR3 protein: CASSSPGQGAVGDTGELFF. CDR3 coding DNA: TGCGCCAGCAGCTCTCCGGGACAGGGGGCGGTCGGGGACACCGGGGAGCTGTTTTTT.

This clone was seen once. The chain couples TRBV2 to TRBJ1-4, with D possibly matching TRBD1 (6 bases). The CDR3 has 17 residues. The germline gives CDR1 SNHLY, CDR2 FYNNEI. V dropped 1 base and J dropped 1 base, with 13 bases sitting between them. The DNA of the CDR3 is TGTGCCAGCAGTGAAGGGGGCAGGGGTGGAACTAATGAAAAACTGTTTTTT. Its translation is CASSEGGRGGTNEKLFF. The full variable domain, completed using reference TRBV2 and TRBJ1-4, is EPEVTQTPSHQVTQMGQEVILRCVPISNHLYFYWYRQILGQKVEFLVSFYNNEISEKSEIFDDQFSVERPDGSNFTLKIRSTKLEDSAMYFCASSEGGRGGTNEKLFFGSGTQLSVL.

Worth noting for this clone: Other DNA sequences in the same sample also yield this CDR3. The CDR3 DNA follows: TGTGCCAGCTCACCAGAACAGGCCTATGGCTACACCTTC. The encoded protein is CASSPEQAYGYTF. This chain uses TRBV18 with TRBJ1-2; perhaps TRBD1 as D (5 bases). The CDR3 has 13 residues. Between the trimmed V and J ends, which lost 2 bases and 4 bases, there was a span of 8 bases. Germline CDR1 is KGHSH and CDR2 is LQKENI.

The chain joins TRBV2 to TRBJ1-6, with D perhaps TRBD1 (5 bases). CDR3 length equals 17 residues. CDR1 SNHLY and CDR2 FYNNEI come from the germline V gene. Trimming took 7 bases from V and 0 from J, leaving 16 bases between them. The CDR3 coding sequence is TGTGCCAGCACCTTAGGGGCAGGAAGCTCCTATAATTCACCCCTCCACTTT. Its translation: CASTLGAGSSYNSPLHF.

This rearrangement joins TRBV7-8 to TRBJ2-1, with 12 nucleotides matching TRBD2. J gave up 1 base and V 5 bases, and 24 bases lay outside the gene matches. CDR3 length: 23 amino acids. Germline CDR1 and CDR2: SGHVS and FQNEAQ. The CDR3 DNA reads as TGTGCCAGCAGCCCCTGGGACCTACCCGGGGGGCTAGCGGGGGGGCTATCCTACAATGAGCAGTTCTTC. It translates to CASSPWDLPGGLAGGLSYNEQFF.

V usage is TRBV6-4 and J usage is TRBJ2-3; D might be TRBD1 (6 bases). Trimming removed 2 bases at V and 1 base at J, with 7 bases between. The CDR3 consists of 14 residues. The germline V gene has CDR1 MRHNA and CDR2 SNTAGT. The CDR3 reads CASSDKGGTDTQYF. The DNA for the CDR3 is TGTGCCAGCAGTGACAAGGGGGGCACAGATACGCAGTATTTT.

This clone has just one count. J is TRBJ2-7 and V is TRBV2, with D hard to call. Looked up from germline, CDR1 is SNHLY and CDR2 is FYNNEI. With 6 bases removed from V and 2 bases from J, the gap between germline ends came to 11 bases. The CDR3 is 13 residues long. CDR3 loop: CASRETRAYEQYF. CDR3 nucleotides: TGTGCCAGCAGGGAGACCCGCGCCTACGAGCAGTACTTC.

The chain recombines TRBV19 with TRBJ1-1, with 7 bases aligning to TRBD1. The ends lost 8 bases at V and 0 bases at J; junction bases unmatched: 6. Germline V gene sequence: CDR1 LNHDA, CDR2 SQIVND (reference sequence). The CDR3 totals 14 residues. The CDR3 coding sequence is TGTGCCAGTGGTTCCGGGACAGTGAACACTGAAGCTTTCTTT. Translating gives CASGSGTVNTEAFF. Full variable domain (rest looked up from reference TRBV19 and TRBJ1-1): DGGITQSPKYLFRKEGQNVTLSCEQNLNHDAMYWYRQDPGQGLRLIYYSQIVNDFQKGDIAEGYSVSREKKESFPLTVTSAQKNPTAFYLCASGSGTVNTEAFFGQGTRLTVV.

This clone showed up just once. The V and J genes are TRBV15 and TRBJ1-2; the match to TRBD1 covers 8 bases. V shed 1 base and J 3 bases; nucleotides not matched to a gene: 16. This CDR3 has 19 residues. Germline V CDR1 and CDR2: LNHNV, YYDKDF (reference sequence). The CDR3 protein is CATSRVSQGALRRHYGYTF. CDR3 nucleotides: TGTGCCACCAGCAGAGTATCCCAGGGGGCGCTTCGTCGTCACTATGGCTACACCTTC.

The CDR3: CASSYSRDTQYF. CDR3 bases: TGTGCCAGCAGTTACTCCAGAGATACGCAGTATTTT. The chain employs TRBV6-5 and TRBJ2-3; D is unresolved. In germline, CDR1 is MNHEY, CDR2 SVGAGI. The CDR3 sequence is 12 residues long. V lost 0 bases and J 5 bases, leaving 3 bases between the germline ends.

The chain recombines TRBV2 with TRBJ1-3; D gene uncertain. The CDR3 is made up of 14 amino acids. The V and J ends lost 7 bases and 3 bases respectively, with 13 bases between them. Germline CDR1 SNHLY, CDR2 FYNNEI. The CDR3 loop is CASKAVLGGNTIYF. As DNA, the CDR3 is TGTGCCAGCAAGGCGGTTTTAGGTGGAAACACCATATATTTT.

The chain carries TRBV6-4 and TRBJ2-2, with 13 bases matching TRBD2. The trim removed 2 bases at V and 3 bases at J, leaving 0 bases unmatched. Germline CDR1 reads MRHNA; CDR2 reads SNTAGT. The length of the CDR3 is 16 residues. The CDR3 region is CASSDGLAGDTGELFF. CDR3 in DNA: TGTGCCAGCAGTGACGGACTAGCGGGAGACACCGGGGAGCTGTTTTTT.

This clone occurred a few times. V usage is TRBV3-1 (or the pseudogene TRBV3-2) and J usage is TRBJ2-2; the match to TRBD2 covers 9 bases. Trimming removed 5 bases from V and 1 base from J; junction bases left unmatched: 2. Germline CDR1 and CDR2: LGHDT and YNNKEL (reference sequence). CDR3 length: 15 residues. The CDR3 DNA sequence: TGTGCCAGCAGCTATAGCGGGGGGAACACCGGGGAGCTGTTTTTT. This sequence encodes CASSYSGGNTGELFF.

A note on this clone: Other DNA variants within this sample encode the same CDR3. The rearrangement links TRBV12-3 or TRBV12-4 to TRBJ2-7, with TRBD1 identical over 7 bases. The CDR3 is 13 residues long. V gave up 6 bases and J gave up 2 bases; unmatched junction bases: 4. The CDR3 nucleotides are TGTGCCAGCAGACGGACAGGAACCTACGAGCAGTACTTC. Protein sequence: CASRRTGTYEQYF.

The rearrangement uses TRBV11-2 and TRBJ1-6; 8 bases line up with TRBD1. The CDR3 is 16 residues long. Germline CDR1 SGHAT, CDR2 FQNNGV. The V gene end was trimmed by 5 bases and the J gene end by 6 bases; junction bases not matched to a gene: 9. For the CDR3, the DNA is TGTGCCAGCAGCGCCCAGGGGGCCCAAACTAATTCACCCCTCCACTTT. The encoded protein is CASSAQGAQTNSPLHF.

The genes are TRBV6-5 and TRBJ1-4; no definite D call. V lost 7 bases and J lost 4, with 7 bases in between. This CDR3 is 12 amino acids long. Germline values: CDR1 MNHEY, CDR2 SVGAGI. CDR3 sequence: CASTLYNEKLFF. Written as DNA, the CDR3 is TGTGCCAGCACGTTATATAATGAAAAACTGTTTTTT.

Regarding this clone: Other nucleotide sequences from this sample produce the same CDR3. The chain is built from TRBV7-9 and TRBJ1-5; no clear D gene. V was clipped by 6 bases and J by 2 bases, with 8 bases between them. Germline assignment: CDR1 SEHNR and CDR2 FQNEAQ (reference sequence). The CDR3 loop spans 13 amino acids. CDR3 loop: CASSAGGNQPQHF. Written as DNA, the CDR3 is TGTGCCAGCAGTGCCGGGGGCAATCAGCCCCAGCATTTT. Full variable domain (rest looked up from reference TRBV7-9 and TRBJ1-5): DTGVSQNPRHKITKRGQNVTFRCDPISEHNRLYWYRQTLGQGPEFLTYFQNEAQLEKSRLLSDRFSAERPKGSFSTLEIQRTEQGDSAMYLCASSAGGNQPQHFGDGTRLSIL.

The genes are TRBV6-5 and TRBJ1-2; 8 bases fit TRBD1. This CDR3 comprises 13 residues. Germline CDR1 MNHEY, CDR2 SVGAGI. Trimming removed 6 bases from V and 4 bases from J; junction bases left unmatched: 4. CDR3 sequence reads: CASSRTGSYGYTF. CDR3 DNA sequence: TGTGCCAGCAGCCGGACAGGGAGCTATGGCTACACCTTC.

Details on this clone: This sample also contains other DNA sequences that code for the same CDR3. The chain recombines TRBV11-2 with TRBJ2-3; D uncertain. CDR3 length: 14 amino acids. Germline V CDR1 and CDR2: SGHAT, FQNNGV. V was shortened by 1 base and J by 0 bases, with 5 bases between the two germline ends. The CDR3, as DNA: TGTGCCAGCAGCTTAGTTGCGAGCACAGATACGCAGTATTTT. It codes for CASSLVASTDTQYF.

The chain recombines TRBV3-1 (or the pseudogene TRBV3-2) with TRBJ2-3, with D perhaps TRBD2 (6 bases). The germline gives CDR1 LGHDT, CDR2 YNNKEL (reference sequence). This CDR3 has 14 amino acids. With 1 base removed from V and 5 bases from J, the gap between germline ends came to 10 bases. The DNA for the CDR3 is TGTGCCAGCAGCCAAGGTGGCGGGGTAGATACGCAGTATTTT. As protein: CASSQGGGVDTQYF.

V and J are TRBV11-2 and TRBJ1-6; no definite D call. Germline V lookup: CDR1 SGHAT, CDR2 FQNNGV. Trimming removed 1 base at V and 4 bases at J, with 11 bases between. The CDR3 is made up of 16 amino acids. CDR3 in amino acids: CASSLALQIYNSPLHF. CDR3 sequence (DNA): TGTGCCAGCAGCTTAGCTTTACAGATTTATAATTCACCCCTCCACTTT.

The V call is TRBV4-2, the J call TRBJ2-5, with TRBD2 identical over 10 bases. Trimming at V came to 0 bases and at J to 13 bases, leaving 11 bases not matched to a gene. Germline loops: CDR1 LGHNA, CDR2 YNFKEQ. This CDR3 region has 15 residues. The CDR3 loop reads CASSQDSAAGGLAYF. The CDR3 coding sequence is TGTGCCAGCAGCCAAGATTCGGCAGCGGGGGGGCTTGCGTACTTC.

The chain recombines TRBV10-3 with TRBJ1-4; 11 positions agree with TRBD1. The ends lost 0 bases at V and 7 bases at J; junction bases unmatched: 4. The CDR3 is 16 amino acids. Germline loops: CDR1 ENHRY, CDR2 SYGVKD. The CDR3 protein is CAISESGGQGAEKLFF. CDR3 DNA: TGTGCCATCAGTGAGTCCGGAGGACAGGGGGCTGAAAAACTGTTTTTT.